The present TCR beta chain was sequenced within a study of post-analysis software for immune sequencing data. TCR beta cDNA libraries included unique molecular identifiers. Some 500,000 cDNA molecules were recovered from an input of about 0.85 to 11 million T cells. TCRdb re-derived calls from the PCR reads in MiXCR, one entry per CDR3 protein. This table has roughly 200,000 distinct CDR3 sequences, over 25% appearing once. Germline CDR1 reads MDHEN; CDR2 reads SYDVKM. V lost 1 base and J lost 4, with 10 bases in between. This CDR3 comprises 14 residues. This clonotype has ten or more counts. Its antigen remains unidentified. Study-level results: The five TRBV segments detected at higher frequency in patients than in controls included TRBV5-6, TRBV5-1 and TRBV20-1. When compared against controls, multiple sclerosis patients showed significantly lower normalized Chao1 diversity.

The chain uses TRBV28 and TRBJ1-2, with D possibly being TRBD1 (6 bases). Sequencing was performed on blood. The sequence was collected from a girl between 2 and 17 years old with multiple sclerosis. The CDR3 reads CASSLLDSLYGYTF. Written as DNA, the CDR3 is TGTGCCAGCAGTTTATTGGACAGCCTCTATGGCTACACCTTC.